Each of the 15 T cell receptor beta chains below was sequenced from the same sample in a study of liver allograft versus peripheral blood T cells. As for the study in general: What was compared were the T cell receptor repertoires in transplanted livers and those in the peripheral blood of recipients.

A single record per CDR3 protein comes from TCRdb applying MiXCR to the reads. The data hold thousands of distinct CDR3 sequences, with around 17% observed a single time. All receptors derive from a human patient who had a liver transplant. Some T cells may originate from the graft donor.

This clonotype is deemed medium-sized (0.01 to 0.1%). V is TRBV14 and J is TRBJ2-7, with a weak D call TRBD1 (6 bases). With 2 bases removed from V and 0 bases from J, the gap between germline ends came to 11 bases. Germline V gives CDR1 SGHDN, CDR2 FVKESK. This CDR3 region has 15 residues. The CDR3 bases are TGTGCCAGCAGCCAACGGACAGAGAGCTCCTACGAGCAGTACTTC. Translating it yields CASSQRTESSYEQYF.

Judged by abundance, this clonotype is medium-sized. This chain uses TRBV6-5 with TRBJ1-6, with a weak D call TRBD1 (5 bases). The length of the CDR3 is 19 residues. From germline, CDR1 is MNHEY and CDR2 SVGAGI. The ends were cut back, 2 bases at V and 0 bases at J, with 17 bases in the middle. CDR3 protein: CASSYGAAGPSSYNSPLHF. CDR3 nucleotide sequence: TGTGCCAGCAGTTACGGAGCGGCAGGGCCAAGCTCCTATAATTCACCCCTCCACTTT.

The table lists this clonotype with many counts. The genes are TRBV27 and TRBJ1-1; TRBD1 is a possible D gene (6 bases). CDR1 MNHEY and CDR2 SMNVEV come from the germline V gene (reference sequence). V lost 4 bases and J lost 10, with 19 bases in between. The CDR3 runs to 14 residues. CDR3 loop: CASSSLAQGRAAFF. As DNA, the CDR3 is TGTGCCAGCAGTTCTCTGGCCCAGGGGCGCGCAGCTTTCTTT.

This clonotype was seen ten or more times. The chain recombines TRBV6-5 with TRBJ1-6; D might be TRBD1 (6 bases). Germline CDR1 and CDR2: MNHEY and SVGAGI. There are 13 residues in the CDR3. The V gene lost 8 bases and the J gene lost 9 bases, with 14 bases spanning the gap. The CDR3 sequence: CASSQGISSPLHF. In nucleotides, the CDR3 is TGTGCCAGCTCCCAGGGGATATCTTCACCCCTCCACTTT.

By share of the sample, this clonotype is medium-sized (0.01 to 0.1%). The CDR3 loop is CASSPDGTVNSPLHF. The CDR3 DNA is TGTGCCAGCAGCCCGGACGGAACTGTTAATTCACCCCTCCACTTT. V and J are TRBV7-2 and TRBJ1-6; D remains unclear. Per the germline V gene, CDR1 is SGHTA and CDR2 is FQGNSA. The V and J ends lost 5 bases and 6 bases respectively, with 14 bases between them. The CDR3 spans 15 residues. Complete variable domain (other parts from reference TRBV7-2 and TRBJ1-6): GAGVSQSPSNKVTEKGKDVELRCDPISGHTALYWYRQSLGQGLEFLIYFQGNSAPDKSGLPSDRFSAERTGGSVSTLTIQRTQQEDSAVYLCASSPDGTVNSPLHFGNGTRLTVT.

The sample holds many counts of this clonotype. The chain has TRBV12-3 or TRBV12-4 and TRBJ1-5; D remains unclear. The CDR3 spans 12 residues. V was pared by 4 bases and J by 7 bases, with 8 bases between. CDR3 in DNA: TGTGCCAGCAGTTCTATGTTGCAGCCCCAGCATTTT. This gives the protein CASSSMLQPQHF.

This clonotype was observed at least ten times. The rearrangement links TRBV20-1 to TRBJ1-2, with TRBD1 identical over 8 bases. The CDR3 length is 14 residues. Germline loops: CDR1 DFQATT, CDR2 SNEGSKA (reference sequence). Losses at the gene ends were 3 bases for V and 7 bases for J; bases not matched to a gene: 10. CDR3 coding DNA: TGCAGTGCTAGTCCCGGACAGGGTGTCTCTGGCTACACCTTC. Residues: CSASPGQGVSGYTF.

This clonotype was detected ten times or more. The CDR3: CASSLNNSPLHF. CDR3 in DNA: TGTGCCAGCAGCTTGAATAATTCACCCCTCCACTTT. The V and J genes are TRBV5-6 and TRBJ1-6, with D hard to call. The CDR3 is 12 amino acids. CDR1 SGHDT and CDR2 YYEEEE come from the germline V gene. V was cut by 1 base and J by 5 bases, with 1 base left in between.

As for this clonotype: Since a much larger clone is just one base distant, this may be a read error. The chain combines TRBV30 with TRBJ1-4; maybe TRBD1 (5 bases). The CDR3 runs to 14 residues. Per the germline V gene, CDR1 is GTSNPN and CDR2 is SVGIG (reference sequence). The CDR3 nucleotides read TGTGTCGGAAACCCTGACAGCACTAATGAAAAACTGTTTTTT. This codes for CVGNPDSTNEKLFF.

This clonotype rates as medium-sized (0.01 to 0.1%). This chain links TRBV6-2 or TRBV6-3 with TRBJ1-3, with TRBD1 identical over 8 bases. The CDR3 covers 14 residues. Trimming removed 6 bases from V and 1 base from J; junction bases left unmatched: 2. Germline CDR1 reads MNHEY; CDR2 reads SVGEGT. For the CDR3, the DNA is TGTGCCAGCAGCCGACAGGGGTCTGGAAACACCATATATTTT. Translating gives CASSRQGSGNTIYF.

By share, this clonotype ranks as medium-sized. The V gene is TRBV28, the J gene TRBJ1-1; D perhaps matches TRBD1 (6 bases). The germline gives CDR1 MDHEN, CDR2 SYDVKM. The CDR3 contains 13 residues. Trimming removed 3 bases at V and 10 bases at J, with 15 bases between. CDR3 sequence: CASSLGQGLGAFF. CDR3 nucleotide sequence: TGTGCCAGCAGTTTGGGTCAGGGGCTTGGAGCTTTCTTT.

This clonotype was seen ten or more times. CDR3 sequence reads: CASSWGQGVSNYGYTF. The CDR3 region has the DNA TGTGCCAGCAGCTGGGGACAGGGAGTTTCTAACTATGGCTACACCTTC. The chain recombines TRBV5-4 with TRBJ1-2, with 9 positions matching TRBD1. The CDR3 spans 16 residues. V lost 3 bases, J lost 0 bases, and 6 bases stayed unmatched. Germline CDR1 is SGHNT and CDR2 is YYREEE (reference sequence).

This clonotype was observed many times. The chain carries TRBV6-1 and TRBJ2-5, with 11 bases that match TRBD2. The V and J ends lost 4 bases and 4 bases, in that order; junction bases with no gene match: 8. Germline lookup yields CDR1 MNHNS and CDR2 SASEGT. This CDR3 is 16 amino acids long. The CDR3: CASSGRLAGSRETQYF. The CDR3, as DNA: TGTGCCAGCAGTGGACGACTAGCGGGGAGTAGAGAGACCCAGTACTTC.

This clonotype has just a few counts. The rearrangement links TRBV19 to TRBJ2-1; D assignment may be TRBD1 or TRBD2 (5 bases each). Germline V gene sequence: CDR1 LNHDA, CDR2 SQIVND (reference sequence). CDR3 size: 13 residues. V lost 5 bases, J lost 6 bases, and 11 bases lay in between. The CDR3 DNA reads as TGTGCCAGTAGTGTACTAGGGGTCAATGAGCAGTTCTTC. Translation: CASSVLGVNEQFF.

In DNA form, the CDR3 reads TGTGCCAGCAGCCTGGGGGTAACGGGGGGGTCCGCCGAGACCCAGTACTTC. Encoded protein: CASSLGVTGGSAETQYF. This chain connects TRBV7-2 to TRBJ2-5; TRBD2 matches 8 bases. The CDR3 has 17 amino acids. The germline V gene has CDR1 SGHTA and CDR2 FQGNSA. V dropped 5 bases and J dropped 5; count of bases not matched to a gene: 16.